This T cell receptor beta chain was recorded in a study of patients and donors after allogeneic stem cell transplantation. The CDR3 totals 15 residues. With V trimmed by 4 bases and J by 7 bases, 6 bases remained unmatched. Germline V gene sequence: CDR1 SGDLS, CDR2 YYNGEE. From the RT-PCR reads, TCRdb called clonotypes with MiXCR, one entry per CDR3 protein. Counted here are some 60,000 distinct CDR3 sequences, more than 10% occurring once; the ten biggest clones make up around 30%. The origin of this receptor is a human donor who was either an allogeneic HSCT recipient or a stem cell or donor lymphocyte infusion donor (not recorded which). It is not recorded whose cells these are; they may come from a transplant donor. The rearrangement joins TRBV9 to TRBJ1-6; 9 nucleotides match TRBD1. Material for sequencing was blood, either unsorted or a sorted T cell fraction (not recorded which). DNA of the CDR3: TGTGCCAGCAGCCCTCGGACAGGGGAAAATTCACCCCTCCACTTT. Its translation is CASSPRTGENSPLHF.